These T cell receptor beta chains were read from a single sample in a study of identical twins. From the 5' RACE reads, TCRdb called clonotypes with MiXCR, one entry per CDR3 protein. This sample carries 500,000 to 550,000 distinct CDR3 sequences, about a fifth of them seen once, and the ten largest clones take more than 0.4%. This sample also appeared in a second study, on yellow fever vaccine responses in identical twins.

The material sequenced was CD4+ T cells sorted from blood. These receptor sequences come from a woman aged 18-35 years in good health. The CDR3 runs from the conserved cysteine through the conserved F or W. D genes are given only for firm matches. Rows may omit the clone size; those that give it use once, few, many or a size class.

D	size	V	J	CDR3	DNA
-	-	TRBV6-1	TRBJ2-1	CASVRDTRPSSYNEQFF	TGTGCCAGTGTCCGGGACACCAGGCCCAGCTCCTACAATGAGCAGTTCTTC
-	few	TRBV12-3/TRBV12-4	TRBJ2-7	CASRKAASSYEQYF	TGTGCCAGCAGGAAGGCCGCGAGCTCCTACGAGCAGTACTTC
-	-	TRBV4-1	TRBJ2-3	CASSQSPLVTDTQYF	TGCGCCAGCAGCCAATCACCCCTCGTTACAGATACGCAGTATTTT
-	-	TRBV5-1	TRBJ2-1	CASSVGGPNEQIF	TGCGCCAGCAGTGTCGGCGGACCCAATGAGCAGATCTTC
TRBD1	few	TRBV6-5	TRBJ2-2	CATGGHTGELFF	TGTGCCACAGGGGGCCACACCGGGGAGCTGTTTTTT
TRBD1	-	TRBV20-1	TRBJ1-1	CSAPDRGWNTEAFF	TGCAGTGCTCCCGACAGGGGCTGGAACACTGAAGCTTTCTTT
TRBD1	many	TRBV11-2	TRBJ2-3	CASSLETGGRTDTQYF	TGTGCCAGCAGCTTGGAAACAGGGGGCAGGACAGATACGCAGTATTTT
-	few	TRBV7-8	TRBJ1-1	CASSPRVTDGEAFF	TGTGCCAGCAGCCCCCGGGTTACCGACGGCGAAGCTTTCTTT
TRBD2	-	TRBV2	TRBJ2-1	CASRYSSGSYNEQFF	TGTGCCAGCAGATATTCTAGCGGGAGTTACAATGAGCAGTTCTTC
-	-	TRBV11-3	TRBJ2-1	CASSLEPPPRYNEQFF	TGTGCCAGCAGCTTAGAGCCTCCCCCTAGATACAATGAGCAGTTCTTC
TRBD2	-	TRBV15	TRBJ2-1	CATSRDLLRGAHNYNEQFF	TGTGCCACCAGCAGAGATCTCCTGCGGGGGGCACACAACTACAATGAGCAGTTCTTC
-	many	TRBV5-1	TRBJ2-3	CASSLDADTQYF	TGCGCCAGCAGCTTGGACGCAGATACGCAGTATTTT
TRBD2	-	TRBV5-6	TRBJ2-5	CASSPQGLAGETQYF	TGTGCCAGCAGCCCCCAGGGACTAGCGGGGGAGACCCAGTACTTC
TRBD2	-	TRBV3-1	TRBJ2-5	CASSQSGGLVETQYF	TGTGCCAGCAGCCAATCGGGGGGGCTGGTAGAGACCCAGTACTTC
-	-	TRBV3-1	TRBJ1-1	CASSQEALGSTEAFF	TGTGCCTCCTCCCAAGAGGCGCTGGGGAGTACTGAAGCTTTCTTT
TRBD1	few	TRBV7-3	TRBJ2-1	CASSFTGTGGYNEQFF	TGTGCCAGCAGCTTCACCGGGACAGGAGGGTACAATGAGCAGTTCTTC
-	many	TRBV12-3/TRBV12-4	TRBJ1-1	CASSFTENTEAFF	TGTGCCAGCAGTTTTACAGAGAACACTGAAGCTTTCTTT
TRBD1	few	TRBV5-1	TRBJ2-7	CASANRDRDYEQYF	TGCGCCAGCGCAAACCGGGACAGGGACTACGAGCAGTACTTC
TRBD2	-	TRBV5-1	TRBJ2-7	CASSLVGLALYEQYF	TGCGCCAGCAGCTTGGTGGGACTAGCCCTCTACGAGCAGTACTTC
-	-	TRBV5-6	TRBJ1-3	CASRVMTVGNTIYF	TGTGCCAGCAGAGTGATGACAGTTGGAAACACCATATATTTT
-	few	TRBV7-6	TRBJ1-2	CASSLGAGSDYGYTF	TGTGCCAGCAGCTTAGGGGCAGGGAGTGACTATGGCTACACCTTC
TRBD2	-	TRBV12-3/TRBV12-4	TRBJ2-5	CASSLGKREGGETQYF	TGTGCCAGCAGTTTAGGGAAGCGGGAGGGCGGAGAGACCCAGTACTTC
TRBD1	-	TRBV12-3/TRBV12-4	TRBJ1-6	CASSPRQGYNSPLHF	TGTGCCAGCAGTCCAAGACAGGGCTATAATTCACCCCTCCACTTT
TRBD2	few	TRBV5-1	TRBJ2-1	CASSSPPGLAGPNSYNEQFF	TGCGCCAGCAGCTCGCCTCCGGGACTAGCGGGACCGAACTCCTACAATGAGCAGTTCTTC
-	few	TRBV4-1	TRBJ2-1	CASSQEGGSSRSANEQFF	TGCGCCAGCAGCCAAGAGGGGGGCAGTTCCCGATCCGCGAATGAGCAGTTCTTC
TRBD2	-	TRBV12-3/TRBV12-4	TRBJ2-3	CAISFAGTSGRWTDTQYF	TGTGCCATCAGTTTCGCCGGGACTAGCGGGAGATGGACAGATACGCAGTATTTT